This TCR beta chain was obtained from a study of post-analysis software for immune sequencing data. Study observations and caveats: When the samples were clustered directly with F measure, those that had been prepared in the same batch showed strong co-clustering. Normalized Chao1 diversity in multiple sclerosis patients fell significantly below that of controls.

This clonotype was counted between two and nine times. Its matching antigen is unknown. Unique molecular identifiers were present in the TCR beta cDNA libraries. The authors obtained 500,000 or so cDNA molecules from about 0.94 to 9.7 million T cells. TCRdb recomputed calls from the PCR reads with MiXCR, one row per CDR3 protein. This sample has 450,000 to 700,000 distinct CDR3 sequences, with roughly two fifths found just once. The sample consisted of blood. This receptor was obtained from a girl aged 5 to 17 with multiple sclerosis.

The CDR3 loop is CASSYPEPGTPQETQYF. CDR3 nucleotides: TGTGCCAGCAGCTACCCTGAGCCCGGGACTCCGCAAGAGACCCAGTACTTC. The chain combines TRBV7-6 with TRBJ2-5; D is possibly TRBD2 (6 bases). Germline loops: CDR1 SGHVS, CDR2 FNYEAQ. The V and J ends lost 4 bases and 2 bases respectively, with 20 bases between them. CDR3 length equals 17 residues.